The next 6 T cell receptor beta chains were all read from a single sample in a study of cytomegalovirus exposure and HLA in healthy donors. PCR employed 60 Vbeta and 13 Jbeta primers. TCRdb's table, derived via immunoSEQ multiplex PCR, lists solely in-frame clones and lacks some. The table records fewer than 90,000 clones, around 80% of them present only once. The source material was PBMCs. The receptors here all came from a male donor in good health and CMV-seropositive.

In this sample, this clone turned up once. The CDR3 nucleotides are TGTGCCAGCAGCCGTGCAGGGGCCGCGCGCACTGAAGCTTTCTTT. Translated, it gives CASSRAGAARTEAFF. The chain uses TRBV7-8 and TRBJ1-1; D perhaps matches TRBD1 (6 bases). The V and J ends lost 5 bases and 4 bases respectively, with 17 bases between them. The germline V gene has CDR1 SGHVS and CDR2 FQNEAQ. The CDR3 spans 15 residues.

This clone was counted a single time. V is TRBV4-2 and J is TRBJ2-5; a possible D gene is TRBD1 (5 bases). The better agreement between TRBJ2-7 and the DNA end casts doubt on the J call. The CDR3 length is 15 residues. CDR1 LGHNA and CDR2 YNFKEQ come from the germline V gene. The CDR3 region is CASSQDAAGSYEQYF. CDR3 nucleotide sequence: TGTGCCAGCAGCCAAGATGCGGCAGGGTCCTACGAGCAGTACTTC.

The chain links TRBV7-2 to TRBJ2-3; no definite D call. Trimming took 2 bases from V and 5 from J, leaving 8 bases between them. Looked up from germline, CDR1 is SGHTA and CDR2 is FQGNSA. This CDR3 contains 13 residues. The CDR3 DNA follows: TGTGCCAGCAGCTTAATCTTCGGAGATACGCAGTATTTT. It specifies CASSLIFGDTQYF.

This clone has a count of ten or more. The CDR3 protein is CASSLDGTGSSGYTF. The CDR3 DNA follows: TGTGCCAGCAGCTTGGACGGGACAGGGTCAAGTGGCTACACCTTC. The chain employs TRBV5-4 and TRBJ1-2; 9 bases agree with TRBD1. J gave up 7 bases and V 0 bases, and 7 bases lay outside the gene matches. Germline assignment: CDR1 SGHNT and CDR2 YYREEE (reference sequence). This CDR3 has 15 residues.

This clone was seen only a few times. This chain's CDR3 is CASSASGRPDTQYF. For the CDR3, the DNA is TGTGCCAGCAGCGCAAGCGGGAGACCTGATACGCAGTATTTT. V gene TRBV9 combines with J gene TRBJ2-3; TRBD2 matches 8 bases. Germline lookup yields CDR1 SGDLS and CDR2 YYNGEE. The CDR3 has 14 residues. J gave up 6 bases and V 3 bases, and 6 bases lay outside the gene matches.

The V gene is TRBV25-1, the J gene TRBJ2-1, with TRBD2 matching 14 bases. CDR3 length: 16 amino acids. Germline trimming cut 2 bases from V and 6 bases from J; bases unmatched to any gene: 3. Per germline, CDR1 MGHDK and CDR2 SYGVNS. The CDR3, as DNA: TGTGCCAGCAGTGAACCCGGGACTAGCGGGAGCAATGAGCAGTTCTTC. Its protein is CASSEPGTSGSNEQFF.